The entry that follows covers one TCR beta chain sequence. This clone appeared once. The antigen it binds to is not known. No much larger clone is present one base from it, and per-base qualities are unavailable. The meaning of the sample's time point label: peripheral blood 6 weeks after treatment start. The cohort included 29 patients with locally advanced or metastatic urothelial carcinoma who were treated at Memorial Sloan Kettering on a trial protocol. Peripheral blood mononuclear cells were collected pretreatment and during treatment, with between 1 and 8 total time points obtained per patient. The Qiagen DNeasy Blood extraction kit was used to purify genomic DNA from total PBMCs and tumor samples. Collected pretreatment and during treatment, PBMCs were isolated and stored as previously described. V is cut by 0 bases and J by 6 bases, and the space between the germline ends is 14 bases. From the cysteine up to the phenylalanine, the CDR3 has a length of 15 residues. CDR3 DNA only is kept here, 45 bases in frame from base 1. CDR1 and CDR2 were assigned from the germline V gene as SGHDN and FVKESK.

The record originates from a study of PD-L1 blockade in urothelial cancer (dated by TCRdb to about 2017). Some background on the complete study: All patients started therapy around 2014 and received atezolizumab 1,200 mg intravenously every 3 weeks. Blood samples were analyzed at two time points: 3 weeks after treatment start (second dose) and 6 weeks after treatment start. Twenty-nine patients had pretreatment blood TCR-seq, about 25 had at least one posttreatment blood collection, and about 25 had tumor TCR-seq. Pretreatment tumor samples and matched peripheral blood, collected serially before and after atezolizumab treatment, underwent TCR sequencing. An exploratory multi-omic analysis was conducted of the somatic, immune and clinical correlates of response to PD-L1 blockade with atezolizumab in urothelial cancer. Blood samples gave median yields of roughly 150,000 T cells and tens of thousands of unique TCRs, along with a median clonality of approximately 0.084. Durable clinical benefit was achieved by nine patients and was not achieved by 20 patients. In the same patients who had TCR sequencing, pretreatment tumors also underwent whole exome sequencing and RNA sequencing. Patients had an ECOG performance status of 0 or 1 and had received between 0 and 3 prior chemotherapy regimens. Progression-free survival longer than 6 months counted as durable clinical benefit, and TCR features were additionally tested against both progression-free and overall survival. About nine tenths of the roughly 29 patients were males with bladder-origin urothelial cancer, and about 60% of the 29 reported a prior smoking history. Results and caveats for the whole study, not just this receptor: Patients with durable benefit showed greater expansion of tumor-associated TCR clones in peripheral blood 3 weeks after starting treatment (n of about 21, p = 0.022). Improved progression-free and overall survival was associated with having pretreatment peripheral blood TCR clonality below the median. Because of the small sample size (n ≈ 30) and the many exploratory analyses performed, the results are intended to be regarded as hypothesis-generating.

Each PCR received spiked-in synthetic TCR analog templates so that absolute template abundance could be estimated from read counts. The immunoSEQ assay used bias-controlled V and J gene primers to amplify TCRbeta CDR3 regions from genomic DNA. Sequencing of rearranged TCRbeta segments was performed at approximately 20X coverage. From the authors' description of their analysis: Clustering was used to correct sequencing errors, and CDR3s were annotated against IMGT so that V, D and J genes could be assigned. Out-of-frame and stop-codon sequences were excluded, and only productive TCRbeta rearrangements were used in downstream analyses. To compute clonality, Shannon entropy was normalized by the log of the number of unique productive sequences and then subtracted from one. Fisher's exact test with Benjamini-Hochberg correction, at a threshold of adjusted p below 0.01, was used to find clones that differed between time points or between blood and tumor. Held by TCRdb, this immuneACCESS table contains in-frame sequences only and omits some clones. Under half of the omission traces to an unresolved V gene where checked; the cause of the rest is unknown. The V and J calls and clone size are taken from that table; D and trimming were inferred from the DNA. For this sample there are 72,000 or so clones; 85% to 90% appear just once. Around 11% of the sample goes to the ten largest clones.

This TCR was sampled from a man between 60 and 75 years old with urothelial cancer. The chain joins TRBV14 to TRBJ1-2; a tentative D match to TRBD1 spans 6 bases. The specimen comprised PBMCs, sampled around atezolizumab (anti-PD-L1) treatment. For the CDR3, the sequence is CASSQDRGQGNGYTF. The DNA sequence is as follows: TGTGCCAGCAGCCAAGACAGAGGGCAGGGGAATGGCTACACCTTC.